This T cell receptor beta chain was identified during a study of post-analysis software for immune sequencing data. Study-level information: Multiple sclerosis in the patients followed relapsing-remitting, secondary progressive and progressive-relapsing courses.

Overall study findings and caveats: By F measure, strong co-clustering occurred among samples prepared in the same batch. Controls had lower frequencies than patients of about five TRBV segments, which included TRBV5-6, TRBV5-1 and TRBV20-1.

TCR beta cDNA libraries included unique molecular identifiers. Around 460,000 cDNA molecules came from around 1 to 9.1 million T cells. TCRdb passed the PCR reads through MiXCR, listing each CDR3 protein once. The data contain 800,000 to 950,000 distinct CDR3 sequences, about 57% of them seen just once; the ten biggest clones take up approximately 4.3%. In the case of this clonotype: What it recognizes is unknown.

CDR3 length: 18 residues. The V gene end was trimmed by 7 bases and the J gene end by 2 bases; junction bases not matched to a gene: 14. Germline V gene sequence: CDR1 SGHVS, CDR2 FQNEAQ. This sequence was found in a girl under 18 with multiple sclerosis. The rearrangement uses TRBV7-8 and TRBJ2-3; TRBD2 aligns across 11 bases. Input material: blood. The CDR3 bases are TGTGCCAGCACCGATACTAGCTTTAGCGGGGGGGCCACAGATACGCAGTATTTT. Translation: CASTDTSFSGGATDTQYF.